The T cell receptor beta chain under discussion was sequenced for a study of low-dose radiotherapy and immunotherapy resistance in tumors. Background on the study: Every six weeks patients received intravenous ipilimumab 1 mg/kg, and every two weeks they received intravenous nivolumab 240 mg.

V dropped 1 base and J dropped 3; count of bases not matched to a gene: 7. CDR1 is DFQATT, CDR2 SNEGSKA, per germline (reference sequence). The CDR3 is 15 residues long. Primers targeting TRAV and TRBV primed first-strand cDNA, covering alpha and beta chains. The PCR that amplified TCRs ran for approximately 18 cycles, relying on a constant-region primer and a V-primer adapter. In vitro transcription amplified the mRNA that had been isolated. MiXCR, run by TCRdb on the reads, gives a single entry per CDR3 protein. The table lists around 13,000 distinct CDR3 sequences, more than 50% of them singletons. Donors were administered nivolumab, ipilimumab, aspirin and low-dose cyclophosphamide, together with low-dose radiotherapy.

The sequence was collected from a human donor with advanced metastatic prostate, ovarian, gallbladder or colorectal cancer (not recorded which). This table probably holds off-target reads from a library built for another chain. This chain links TRBV20-1 with TRBJ2-3; 7 bases are shared with TRBD1. The CDR3 DNA reads as TGCAGTGCTAGAGGAGAGACAGGGTTGACAGATACGCAGTATTTT. Its translation: CSARGETGLTDTQYF.